The sequence of this T cell receptor (beta chain) was determined in a study of metastatic and nonmetastatic thyroid tumors. About the research overall: Across peripheral blood and tumor or nodule tissue samples taken from malignant and benign thyroid patients, the repertoires were compared with one another.

In this sample, this clone turned up many times. Thyroid surgery was preceded by no treatment in any patient. Original processing notes: For papillary thyroid cancer, a distant-metastasis classifier was constructed from CDR3 differences observed across clinicopathological groups. TCRdb re-called clones from the PCR reads using MiXCR. These V and J calls are TCRdb output, not the study's own analysis. This sample has over 65,000 clones, with 12% found just once. V lost 6 bases and J lost 1, with 21 bases in between. CDR3 length: 16 residues. The germline gives CDR1 DFQATT, CDR2 SNEGSKA (reference sequence).

The sample comprised tumor tissue. The receptor comes from a female donor with papillary thyroid cancer or a benign thyroid nodule (not recorded which). Some clones in this sample may be carry-over from other donors' samples. J is TRBJ1-1 and V is TRBV20-1; D is undetermined. The CDR3 loop is CSAPRARNGPNTEAFF. The CDR3 DNA reads TGCAGTGCCCCCCGAGCTAGGAACGGACCGAACACTGAAGCTTTCTTT.